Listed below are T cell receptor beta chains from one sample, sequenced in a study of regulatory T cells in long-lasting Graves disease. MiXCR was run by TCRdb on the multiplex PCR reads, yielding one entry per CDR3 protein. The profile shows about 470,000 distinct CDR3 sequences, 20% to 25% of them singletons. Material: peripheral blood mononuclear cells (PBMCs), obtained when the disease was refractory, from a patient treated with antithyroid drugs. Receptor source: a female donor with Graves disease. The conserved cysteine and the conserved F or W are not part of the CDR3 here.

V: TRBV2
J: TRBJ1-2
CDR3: ASSETHNYGYT

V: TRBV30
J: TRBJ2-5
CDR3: AWNGGLGETQY

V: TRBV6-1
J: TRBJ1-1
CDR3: ASRRSSITEAF

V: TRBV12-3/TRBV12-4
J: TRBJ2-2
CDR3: ASSTRADGELF

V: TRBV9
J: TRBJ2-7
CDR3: ASSVGQGLSDYEQY

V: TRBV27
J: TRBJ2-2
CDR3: ASSFLSGGELF

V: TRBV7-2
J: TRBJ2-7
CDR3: ASSPSTSGYYEQY

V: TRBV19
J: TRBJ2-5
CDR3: ASSIGMVGHEHEY

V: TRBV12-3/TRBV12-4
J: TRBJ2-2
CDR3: ASRLAGVLTGKLF

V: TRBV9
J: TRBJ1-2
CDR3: ASSVALTSSPRAANYGYT

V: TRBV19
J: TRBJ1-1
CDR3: ASSQGGSTEAF

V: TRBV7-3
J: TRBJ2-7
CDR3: ASSSGPDDSYEQY

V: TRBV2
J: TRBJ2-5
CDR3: ASSGGVISGETQY

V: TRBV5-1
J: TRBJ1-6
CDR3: ASSYRSYNSPLH

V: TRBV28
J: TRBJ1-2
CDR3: ASSFRSGQYGYT

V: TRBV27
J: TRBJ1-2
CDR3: ASSLSGANYGYT

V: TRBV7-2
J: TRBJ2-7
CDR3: ASSRWTGGPYEQY

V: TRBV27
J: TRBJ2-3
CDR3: ASSSRQGGFTDTQY

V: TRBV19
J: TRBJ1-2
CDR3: ASSPFFGLDSLYGYT

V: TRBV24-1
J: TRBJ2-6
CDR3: ATSDEYGANVLT

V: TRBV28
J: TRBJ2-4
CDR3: ASRGPSEAKNIQY

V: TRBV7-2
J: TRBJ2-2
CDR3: ASSLLAAGTGELF

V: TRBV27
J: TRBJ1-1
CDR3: ASSLSNGGDTEAF

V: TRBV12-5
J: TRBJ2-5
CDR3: ASGLWQETQY

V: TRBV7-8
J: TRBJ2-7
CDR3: ASSFSGQAYEQY

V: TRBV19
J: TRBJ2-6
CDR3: ASSIDTPSGGTWGANVLT

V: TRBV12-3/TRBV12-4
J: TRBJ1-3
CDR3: ASSSTGGQRGGNTIY

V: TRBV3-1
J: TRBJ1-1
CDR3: ASSRGTGGGNTEAF

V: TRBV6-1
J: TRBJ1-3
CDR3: ASRDKASGNTIY